What follows describes a single TCR beta chain. Antigen: not known. This record comes from a study of T cell repertoires in cytomegalovirus infection. The overall study: Through public TCR beta signatures, both CMV infection and matching HLA type were indicated. Study findings and constraints: Based on cumulative public TCR beta family frequency, carriers of CMV plus the relevant HLA were identified.

TCRdb called the reads again in MiXCR, with one record for every CDR3 protein. This table holds some 600,000 distinct CDR3 sequences, around 24% found once. The sequence was collected from a human donor in good health (CMV status not recorded). Some clones in this sample may be carry-over from other donors' samples. What was sequenced was CD8+ T cells from PBMCs.

The CDR3 is CASSLTAGGRFGDEQFF. The CDR3 DNA reads as TGTGCCAGCAGCCTAACCGCGGGGGGACGATTTGGTGATGAGCAGTTCTTC. The chain uses TRBV6-5 and TRBJ2-1, with 8 bases lining up with TRBD2. V shed 6 bases and J 8 bases; nucleotides not matched to a gene: 18. The CDR3 consists of 17 residues. CDR1 and CDR2 (germline): MNHEY, SVGAGI.